This T cell receptor (beta chain) was captured by sequencing in a study of cytomegalovirus exposure and HLA in healthy donors. Overall study results and limits: The study listed 150 to 200 cytomegalovirus-associated TCR beta chains.

Trimming cost V 2 bases and J 6 bases, with 5 bases left between them. From germline, CDR1 is SGHKS and CDR2 YYEKEE (reference sequence). The CDR3 contains 11 residues. Primers included in the PCR were 60 Vbeta and 13 Jbeta primers. Assay used: immunoSEQ multiplex PCR; TCRdb lists only in-frame clones, some missing. Recorded for this sample: about 200,000 clones. For this clone: Its target is not known.

The sequence was obtained from a man aged 25-45 years in good health and CMV-seronegative. The specimen was PBMCs. V and J are TRBV5-5 and TRBJ1-1; the D is unclear. In DNA, the CDR3 is TGTGCCAGCAGCTTACAGCCTGAAGCTTTCTTT. Its translation: CASSLQPEAFF.